This entry is about one T cell receptor beta chain. Its matching antigen is unknown. Data came from immunoSEQ multiplex PCR; TCRdb stores just in-frame clones and leaves some out. Among tens of thousands of clones listed, 86% were seen once. The record originates from a study of T cell responses to AZD1222 COVID-19 vaccine. General study results and limits: Recipients of AZD1222 seropositive at baseline numbered only 6 or 7. Repertoires were collected only later (after the peak T cell response had occurred).

Germline V gene data show CDR1 as MNHNY and CDR2 as SVGAGI (reference sequence). The CDR3 runs to 13 residues. Trimming stripped 2 bases from V and 7 bases from J, with 12 bases between. V is TRBV6-6 and J is TRBJ2-7, with D maybe TRBD2 (5 bases). This TCR was sampled from an adult who received the AZD1222 COVID-19 vaccine. The sample in question was peripheral blood, obtained 28 days after the second AZD1222 dose. The CDR3 loop reads CASSYRRAGEQYF. The CDR3 coding sequence is TGTGCCAGCAGTTACAGAAGGGCGGGTGAGCAGTACTTC.